This TCR beta chain was captured by sequencing in a study of OX40 agonist ivuxolimab in advanced cancers. At the level of the study: Partial responses, seen in three patients, involved one hepatocellular carcinoma and two cutaneous melanomas.

This CDR3 is built from 15 residues. The V end was cut by 4 bases, the J end by 5 bases, with 15 bases between. The germline V gene encodes CDR1 SGDLS and CDR2 YYNGEE. The data were produced by immunoSEQ multiplex PCR, yet TCRdb's version contains in-frame clones alone and is incomplete. Of some 100,000 clones listed, roughly 90% were seen once; the top ten hold roughly 0.77%. Notes on this clone: The antigen remains unidentified.

Study findings and constraints: Undetermined was the antigen specificity of the expanded peripheral T cells. CD8+ T cells averaged more expanded clones than CD4+.

The sequencing used CD4+ or CD8+ T cells sorted from blood, collected in a trial of the OX40 agonist ivuxolimab. This TCR was sampled from an adult with an advanced solid tumor such as melanoma, head and neck, liver or kidney cancer. The V and J genes are TRBV9 and TRBJ1-4, with TRBD1 as a possible D gene (5 bases). The CDR3 region has the DNA TGTGCCAGCAGCAAACGACAGAGCAGCAATGAAAAACTGTTTTTT. Translation gives CASSKRQSSNEKLFF.